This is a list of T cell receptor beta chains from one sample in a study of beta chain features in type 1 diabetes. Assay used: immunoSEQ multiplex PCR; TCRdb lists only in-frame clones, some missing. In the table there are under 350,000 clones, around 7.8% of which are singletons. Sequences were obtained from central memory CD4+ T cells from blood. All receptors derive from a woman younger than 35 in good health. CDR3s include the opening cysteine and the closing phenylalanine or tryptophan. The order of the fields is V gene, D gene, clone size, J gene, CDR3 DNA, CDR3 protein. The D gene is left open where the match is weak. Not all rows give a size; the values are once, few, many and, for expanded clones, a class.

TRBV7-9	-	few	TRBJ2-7	TGTGCCAGCAGCTTAACTGCGACCTACGAGCAGTACTTC	CASSLTATYEQYF
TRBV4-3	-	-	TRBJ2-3	TGCGCCAGCAGCGGAAGGGGAGCACGTAGCACAGATACGCAGTATTTT	CASSGRGARSTDTQYF
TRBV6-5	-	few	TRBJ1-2	TGTGCCAGCAGTTGGGCAGGGGACTTCGGAGGCTACACCTTC	CASSWAGDFGGYTF
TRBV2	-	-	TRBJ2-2	TGTGCCAGCAGTGGGGAGAAGAACACCGGGGAGCTGTTTTTT	CASSGEKNTGELFF
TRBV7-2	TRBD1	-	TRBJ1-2	TGTGCCAGCAGCGGACGGGACAGGGCTAACTATGGCTACACCTTC	CASSGRDRANYGYTF
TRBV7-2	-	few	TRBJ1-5	TGTGCCAGCAGCCCTTACCCGGGATTAAGCAATCAGCCCCAGCATTTT	CASSPYPGLSNQPQHF
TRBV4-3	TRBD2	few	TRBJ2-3	TGCGCCAGCAGCCAAGATACCCTAGCGGGATATACAGATACGCAGTATTTT	CASSQDTLAGYTDTQYF
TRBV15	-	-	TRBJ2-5	TGTGCCACCAGCAGAGGTCAGGACCAAGAGACCCAGTACTTC	CATSRGQDQETQYF
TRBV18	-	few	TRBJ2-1	TGTGCCAGCTCACCTTTGGCCGGGGACAATGAGCAGTTCTTC	CASSPLAGDNEQFF
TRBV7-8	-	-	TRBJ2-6	TGTGCCAGCAGCCCTGGAAGGCCTGGGGCCAACGTCCTGACTTTC	CASSPGRPGANVLTF
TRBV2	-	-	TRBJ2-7	TGTGCCAGCAGTGAAGACTTCGGGTCGTACGAGCAGTACTTC	CASSEDFGSYEQYF
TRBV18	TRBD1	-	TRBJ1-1	TGTGCCAGCTCAGCTCGGTCAGGGGGTGGCACTGAAGCTTTCTTT	CASSARSGGGTEAFF